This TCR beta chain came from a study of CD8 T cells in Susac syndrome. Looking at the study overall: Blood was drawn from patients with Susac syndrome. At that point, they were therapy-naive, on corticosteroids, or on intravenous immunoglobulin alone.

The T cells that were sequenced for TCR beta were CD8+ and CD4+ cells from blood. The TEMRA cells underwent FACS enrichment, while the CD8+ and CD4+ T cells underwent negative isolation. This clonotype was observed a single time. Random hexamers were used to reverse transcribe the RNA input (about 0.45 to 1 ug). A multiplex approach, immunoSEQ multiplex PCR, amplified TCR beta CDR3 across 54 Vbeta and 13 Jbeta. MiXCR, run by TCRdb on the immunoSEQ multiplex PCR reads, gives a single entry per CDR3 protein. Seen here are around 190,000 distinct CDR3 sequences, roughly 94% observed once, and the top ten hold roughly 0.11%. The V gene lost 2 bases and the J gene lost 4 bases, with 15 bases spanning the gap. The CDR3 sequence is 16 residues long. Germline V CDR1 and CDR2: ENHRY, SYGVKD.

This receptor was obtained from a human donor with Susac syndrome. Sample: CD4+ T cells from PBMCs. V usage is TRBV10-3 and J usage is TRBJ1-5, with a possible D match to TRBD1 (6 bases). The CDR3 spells CAISEAQGLGNQPQHF. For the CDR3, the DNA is TGTGCCATCAGTGAGGCACAGGGTCTGGGTAATCAGCCCCAGCATTTT.